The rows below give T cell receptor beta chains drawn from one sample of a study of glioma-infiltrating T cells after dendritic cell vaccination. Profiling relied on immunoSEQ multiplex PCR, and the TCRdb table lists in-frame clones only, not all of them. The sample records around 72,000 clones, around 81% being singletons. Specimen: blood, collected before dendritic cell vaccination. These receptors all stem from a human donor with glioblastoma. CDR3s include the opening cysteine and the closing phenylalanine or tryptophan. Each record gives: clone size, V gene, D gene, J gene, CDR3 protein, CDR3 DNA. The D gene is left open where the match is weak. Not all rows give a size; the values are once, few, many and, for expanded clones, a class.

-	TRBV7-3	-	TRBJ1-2	CASSTTGFTGYTF	TGTGCCAGCAGCACCACAGGGTTTACTGGCTACACCTTC
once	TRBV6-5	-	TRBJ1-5	CASSLAGEQPQHF	TGTGCCAGCAGTTTGGCAGGGGAACAGCCCCAGCATTTT
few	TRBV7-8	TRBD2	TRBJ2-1	CASSLAAAGVNEQFF	TGTGCCAGCAGTCTGGCAGCAGCGGGGGTCAATGAGCAGTTCTTC
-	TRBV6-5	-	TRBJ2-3	CASSSEATDTQYF	TGTGCCAGCAGTTCGGAGGCCACAGATACGCAGTATTTT
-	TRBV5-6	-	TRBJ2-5	CASSLGARETQYF	TGTGCCAGCAGCTTAGGGGCGCGGGAGACCCAGTACTTC
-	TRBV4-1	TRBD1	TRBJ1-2	CASSPGTGHSDNYGYTF	TGCGCCAGCAGCCCAGGGACAGGCCATTCCGATAACTATGGCTACACCTTC
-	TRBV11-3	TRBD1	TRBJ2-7	CASSLGRGRAYEQYF	TGTGCCAGCAGCTTAGGCAGGGGGCGAGCCTACGAGCAGTACTTC
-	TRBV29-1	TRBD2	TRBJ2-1	CSVKGLAGGWYNEQFF	TGCAGCGTCAAGGGGCTAGCGGGGGGGTGGTACAATGAGCAGTTCTTC
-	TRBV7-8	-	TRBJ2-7	CASSYTTQREQYF	TGTGCCAGCAGCTATACTACCCAGAGGGAGCAGTACTTC
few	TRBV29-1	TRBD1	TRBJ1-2	CSVQTGAFSDGYTF	TGCAGCGTGCAGACAGGGGCGTTCTCCGATGGCTACACCTTC
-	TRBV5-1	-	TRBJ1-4	CASSFGHATNEKLFF	TGCGCCAGCAGCTTCGGACATGCAACTAATGAAAAACTGTTTTTT
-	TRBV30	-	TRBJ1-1	CAWTHRTNTEAFF	TGTGCCTGGACTCACAGGACGAACACTGAAGCTTTCTTT
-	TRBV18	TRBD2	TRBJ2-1	CASSPSGGGSTNEQFF	TGTGCCAGCTCTCCGAGTGGCGGGGGGTCCACCAATGAGCAGTTCTTC
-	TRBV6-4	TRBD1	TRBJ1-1	CASSEHRGTEAFF	TGTGCCAGCAGTGAGCACAGGGGAACTGAAGCTTTCTTT
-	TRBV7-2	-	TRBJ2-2	CASSPGQNTGELFF	TGTGCCAGCAGCCCCGGACAGAACACCGGGGAGCTGTTTTTT
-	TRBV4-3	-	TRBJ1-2	CASSQDYRGNYGYTF	TGCGCCAGCAGCCAAGATTATCGGGGGAACTATGGCTACACCTTC
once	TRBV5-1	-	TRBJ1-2	CASSSPDSGIYGYTF	TGCGCCAGCAGCTCACCGGACTCCGGAATCTATGGCTACACCTTC
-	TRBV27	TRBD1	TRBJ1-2	CASSLGTGFAGYTF	TGTGCCAGCAGTTTAGGGACAGGGTTCGCGGGCTACACCTTC
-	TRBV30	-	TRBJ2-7	CAWSVAGYEQYF	TGTGCCTGGAGTGTGGCAGGGTACGAGCAGTACTTC
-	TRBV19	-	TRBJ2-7	CASTSDRSYEQYF	TGTGCCAGTACCTCCGACAGGAGCTACGAGCAGTACTTC
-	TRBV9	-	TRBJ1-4	CASSATGGYNEKLFF	TGTGCCAGCAGCGCGACAGGCGGTTATAATGAAAAACTGTTTTTT
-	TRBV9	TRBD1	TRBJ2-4	CASSPGTVQNIQYF	TGTGCCAGCAGCCCTGGGACAGTACAAAACATTCAGTACTTC
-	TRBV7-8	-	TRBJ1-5	CASSLATEGNQPQHF	TGTGCCAGCAGCTTAGCGACAGAGGGCAATCAGCCCCAGCATTTT
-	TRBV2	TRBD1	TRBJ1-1	CASSPDRESTEAFF	TGTGCCAGCAGCCCGGACAGGGAATCCACTGAAGCTTTCTTT
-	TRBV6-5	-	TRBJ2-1	CASSPSDRRGNEQFF	TGTGCCAGCAGTCCCAGCGACAGGAGAGGGAATGAGCAGTTCTTC
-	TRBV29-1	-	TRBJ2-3	CSVSEGRRTDTQYF	TGCAGCGTTTCGGAGGGTCGGCGCACAGATACGCAGTATTTT
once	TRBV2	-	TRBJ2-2	CASRATGFTGELFF	TGTGCCAGCAGGGCTACAGGGTTCACCGGGGAGCTGTTTTTT
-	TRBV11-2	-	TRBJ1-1	CASSLDSKNTEAFF	TGTGCCAGCAGCTTGGACAGCAAGAACACTGAAGCTTTCTTT
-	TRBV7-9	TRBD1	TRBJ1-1	CASSRGRGQGVTEAFF	TGTGCCAGCAGCCGCGGGAGGGGACAGGGGGTCACTGAAGCTTTCTTT
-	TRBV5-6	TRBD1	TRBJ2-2	CASSFRDRSTGELFF	TGTGCCAGCAGCTTCCGGGACAGGAGCACCGGGGAGCTGTTTTTT
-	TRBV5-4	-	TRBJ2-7	CASSFGRGYYEQYF	TGTGCCAGCAGCTTTGGACGGGGATACTACGAGCAGTACTTC
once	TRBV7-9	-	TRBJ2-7	CASSPEGGYEQYF	TGTGCCAGCAGCCCCGAAGGGGGATACGAGCAGTACTTC
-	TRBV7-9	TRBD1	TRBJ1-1	CASITGGSGGKAEAFF	TGTGCCAGCATCACAGGGGGTAGCGGGGGTAAAGCTGAAGCTTTCTTT
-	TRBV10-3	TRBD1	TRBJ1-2	CAINPDRGNANYGYTF	TGTGCCATCAACCCGGACAGGGGGAACGCTAACTATGGCTACACCTTC
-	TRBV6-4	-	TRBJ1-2	CASSDSGQRNYGYTF	TGTGCCAGCAGTGACTCTGGACAGAGGAACTATGGCTACACCTTC
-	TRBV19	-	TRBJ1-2	CASSRADSGNYGYTF	TGTGCCAGTAGTCGAGCAGACTCTGGGAACTATGGCTACACCTTC
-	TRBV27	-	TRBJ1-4	CASSARGKATNEKLFF	TGTGCCAGCAGCGCGAGGGGGAAGGCAACTAATGAAAAACTGTTTTTT
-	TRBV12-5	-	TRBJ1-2	CASGLWTDRSNYGYTF	TGTGCTAGCGGTTTGTGGACAGACCGATCTAACTATGGCTACACCTTC
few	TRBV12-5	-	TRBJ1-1	CASGLGILRTEAFF	TGTGCTAGTGGTTTGGGAATCCTCCGGACTGAAGCTTTCTTT
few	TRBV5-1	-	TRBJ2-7	CASSPGETAYEQYF	TGCGCCAGCAGCCCAGGGGAGACAGCCTACGAGCAGTACTTC
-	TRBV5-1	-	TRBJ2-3	CASSSGQGGTDTQYF	TGCGCCAGCAGCTCGGGCCAGGGCGGCACAGATACGCAGTATTTT
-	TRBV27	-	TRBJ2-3	CASSPNTDTQYF	TGTGCCAGCAGTCCCAATACAGATACGCAGTATTTT
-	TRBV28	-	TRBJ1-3	CASSPDSNTIYF	TGTGCCAGCAGCCCGGACTCGAACACCATATATTTT
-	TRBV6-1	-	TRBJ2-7	CASREDSTSYEQYF	TGTGCCAGCAGAGAAGACAGTACCTCCTACGAGCAGTACTTC
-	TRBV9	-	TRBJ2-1	CASSVATGPSQGEQFF	TGTGCCAGCAGCGTAGCTACAGGTCCCTCCCAGGGTGAGCAGTTCTTC
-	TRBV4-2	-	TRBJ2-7	CASSQAKTGVYYEQYF	TGTGCCAGCAGCCAGGCAAAGACAGGAGTCTACTACGAGCAGTACTTC
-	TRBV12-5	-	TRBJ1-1	CASGSRVGGDTEAFF	TGTGCTAGTGGTTCCCGGGTCGGCGGTGACACTGAAGCTTTCTTT
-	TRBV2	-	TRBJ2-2	CASSEEGGVNTGELFF	TGTGCCAGCAGTGAAGAGGGGGGGGTGAACACCGGGGAGCTGTTTTTT